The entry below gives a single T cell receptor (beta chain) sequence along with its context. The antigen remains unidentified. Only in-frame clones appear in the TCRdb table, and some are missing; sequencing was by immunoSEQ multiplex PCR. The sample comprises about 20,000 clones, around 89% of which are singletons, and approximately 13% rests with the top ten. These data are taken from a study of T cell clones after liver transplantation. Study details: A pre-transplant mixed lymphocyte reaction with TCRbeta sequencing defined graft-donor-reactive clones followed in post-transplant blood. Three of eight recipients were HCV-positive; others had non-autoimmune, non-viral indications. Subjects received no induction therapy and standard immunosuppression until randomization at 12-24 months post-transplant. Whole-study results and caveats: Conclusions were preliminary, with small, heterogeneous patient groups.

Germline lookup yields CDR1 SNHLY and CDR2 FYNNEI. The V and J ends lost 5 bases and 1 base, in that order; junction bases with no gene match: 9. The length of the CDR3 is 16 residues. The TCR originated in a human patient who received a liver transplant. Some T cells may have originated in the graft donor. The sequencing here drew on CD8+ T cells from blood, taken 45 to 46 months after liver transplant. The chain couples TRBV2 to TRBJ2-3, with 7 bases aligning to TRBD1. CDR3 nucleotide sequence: TGTGCCAGCAGTCACACGACAGGGACCGGCACAGATACGCAGTATTTT. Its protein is CASSHTTGTGTDTQYF.